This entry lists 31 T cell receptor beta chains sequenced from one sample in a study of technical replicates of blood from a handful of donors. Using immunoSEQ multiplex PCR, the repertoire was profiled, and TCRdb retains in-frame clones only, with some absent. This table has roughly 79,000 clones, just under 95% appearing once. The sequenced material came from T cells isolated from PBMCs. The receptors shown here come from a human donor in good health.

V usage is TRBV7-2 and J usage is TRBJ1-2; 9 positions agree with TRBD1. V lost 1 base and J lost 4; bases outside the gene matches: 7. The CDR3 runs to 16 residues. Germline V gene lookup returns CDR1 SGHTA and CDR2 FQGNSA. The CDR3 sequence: CASSLETGGIGYGYTF. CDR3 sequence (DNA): TGTGCCAGCAGCTTAGAAACAGGGGGCATCGGCTATGGCTACACCTTC.

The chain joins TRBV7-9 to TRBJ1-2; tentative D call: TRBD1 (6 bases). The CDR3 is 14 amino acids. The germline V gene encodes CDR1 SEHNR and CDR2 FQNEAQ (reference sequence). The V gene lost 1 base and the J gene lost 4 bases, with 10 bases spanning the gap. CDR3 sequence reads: CASSLEGVFYGYTF. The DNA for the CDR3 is TGTGCCAGCAGCTTAGAGGGGGTTTTCTATGGCTACACCTTC.

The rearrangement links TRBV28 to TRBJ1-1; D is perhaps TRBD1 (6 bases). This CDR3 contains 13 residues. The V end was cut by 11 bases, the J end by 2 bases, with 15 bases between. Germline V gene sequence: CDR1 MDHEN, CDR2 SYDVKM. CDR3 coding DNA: TGTGCCCATTGCAGGGGACGCAACACTGAAGCTTTCTTT. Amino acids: CAHCRGRNTEAFF. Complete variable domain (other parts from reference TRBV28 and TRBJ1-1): DVKVTQSSRYLVKRTGEKVFLECVQDMDHENMFWYRQDPGLGLRLIYFSYDVKMKEKGDIPEGYSVSREKKERFSLILESASTNQTSMYLCAHCRGRNTEAFFGQGTRLTVV.

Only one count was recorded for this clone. CDR3 residues: CASSLPGRVGATQYF. CDR3 nucleotide sequence: TGTGCCAGCAGCCTCCCCGGGAGGGTGGGTGCGACCCAGTACTTC. V is TRBV11-2 and J is TRBJ2-5, with 8 bases fitting TRBD2. J lost 7 bases, V lost 5 bases, and 12 bases had no gene match. Germline V lookup: CDR1 SGHAT, CDR2 FQNNGV. The CDR3 consists of 15 residues.

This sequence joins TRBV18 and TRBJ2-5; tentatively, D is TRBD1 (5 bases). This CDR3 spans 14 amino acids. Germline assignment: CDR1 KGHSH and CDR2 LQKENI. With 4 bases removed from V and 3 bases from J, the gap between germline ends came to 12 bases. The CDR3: CASSLFTGEETQYF. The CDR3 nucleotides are TGTGCCAGCTCACTCTTTACAGGTGAAGAGACCCAGTACTTC.

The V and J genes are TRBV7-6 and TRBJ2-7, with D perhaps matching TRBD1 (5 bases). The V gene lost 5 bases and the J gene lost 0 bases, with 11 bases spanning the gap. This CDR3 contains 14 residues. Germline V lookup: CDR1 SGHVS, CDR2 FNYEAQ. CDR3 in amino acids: CASSKQVNSYEQYF. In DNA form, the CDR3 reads TGTGCCAGCAGCAAACAGGTTAACTCCTACGAGCAGTACTTC.

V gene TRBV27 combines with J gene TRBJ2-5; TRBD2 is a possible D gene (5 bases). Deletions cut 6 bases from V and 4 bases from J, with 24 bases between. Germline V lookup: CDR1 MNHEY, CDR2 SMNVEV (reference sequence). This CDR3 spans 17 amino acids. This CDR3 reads CASRPISAGSEGETQYF. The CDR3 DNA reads TGTGCCAGCAGGCCGATCTCCGCCGGGTCTGAGGGAGAGACCCAGTACTTC.

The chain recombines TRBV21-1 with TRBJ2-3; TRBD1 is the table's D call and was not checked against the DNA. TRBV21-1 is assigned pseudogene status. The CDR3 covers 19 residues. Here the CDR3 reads CASSPRRWSGQGRTDTQYF. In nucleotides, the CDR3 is TGTGCCAGCAGCCCACGGAGGTGGTCGGGACAGGGGCGCACAGATACGCAGTATTTT.

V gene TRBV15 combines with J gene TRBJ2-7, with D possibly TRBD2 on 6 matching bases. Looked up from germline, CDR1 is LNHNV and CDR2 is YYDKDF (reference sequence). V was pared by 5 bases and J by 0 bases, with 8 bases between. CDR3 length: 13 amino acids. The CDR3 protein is CATSETSSYEQYF. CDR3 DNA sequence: TGTGCCACCAGCGAGACTAGCTCCTACGAGCAGTACTTC.

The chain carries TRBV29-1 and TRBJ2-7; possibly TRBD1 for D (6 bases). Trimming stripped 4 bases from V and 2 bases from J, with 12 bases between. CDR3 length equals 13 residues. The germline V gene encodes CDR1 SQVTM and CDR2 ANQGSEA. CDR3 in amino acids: CSVVEQGPYEQYF. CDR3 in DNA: TGCAGCGTTGTCGAACAGGGCCCCTACGAGCAGTACTTC.

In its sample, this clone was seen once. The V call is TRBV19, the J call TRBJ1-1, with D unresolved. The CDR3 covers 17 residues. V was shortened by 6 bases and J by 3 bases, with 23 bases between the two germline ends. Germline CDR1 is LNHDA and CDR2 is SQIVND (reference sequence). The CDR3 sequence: CASRRSVGGKSYTEAFF. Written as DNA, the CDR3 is TGTGCCAGTAGGAGAAGCGTCGGCGGGAAGTCATACACTGAAGCTTTCTTT. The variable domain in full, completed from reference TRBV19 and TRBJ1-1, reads DGGITQSPKYLFRKEGQNVTLSCEQNLNHDAMYWYRQDPGQGLRLIYYSQIVNDFQKGDIAEGYSVSREKKESFPLTVTSAQKNPTAFYLCASRRSVGGKSYTEAFFGQGTRLTVV.

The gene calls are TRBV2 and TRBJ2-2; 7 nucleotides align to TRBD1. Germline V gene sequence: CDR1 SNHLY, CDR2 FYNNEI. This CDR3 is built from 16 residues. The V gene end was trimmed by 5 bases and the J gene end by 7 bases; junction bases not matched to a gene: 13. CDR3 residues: CASSPGGKWGGGELFF. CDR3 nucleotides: TGTGCCAGCAGTCCAGGGGGAAAGTGGGGTGGCGGGGAGCTGTTTTTT.

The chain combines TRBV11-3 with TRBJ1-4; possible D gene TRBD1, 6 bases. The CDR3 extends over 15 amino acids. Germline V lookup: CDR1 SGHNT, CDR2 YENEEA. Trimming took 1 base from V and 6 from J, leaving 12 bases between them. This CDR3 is CASSLGGLGDEKLFF. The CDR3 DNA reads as TGTGCCAGCAGCTTAGGGGGGCTCGGGGATGAAAAACTGTTTTTT.

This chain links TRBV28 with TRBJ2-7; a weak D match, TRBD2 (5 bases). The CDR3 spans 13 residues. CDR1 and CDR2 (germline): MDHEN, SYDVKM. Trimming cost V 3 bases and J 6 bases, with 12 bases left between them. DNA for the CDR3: TGTGCCAGCAGTTTTACGGGGTCGGGCGAGCAGTACTTC. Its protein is CASSFTGSGEQYF.

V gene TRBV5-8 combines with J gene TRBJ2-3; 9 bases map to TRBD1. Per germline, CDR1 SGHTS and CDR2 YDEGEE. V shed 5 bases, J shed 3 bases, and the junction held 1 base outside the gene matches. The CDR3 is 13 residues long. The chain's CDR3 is CASRQGATDTQYF. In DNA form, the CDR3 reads TGTGCCAGCAGACAGGGGGCTACAGATACGCAGTATTTT.

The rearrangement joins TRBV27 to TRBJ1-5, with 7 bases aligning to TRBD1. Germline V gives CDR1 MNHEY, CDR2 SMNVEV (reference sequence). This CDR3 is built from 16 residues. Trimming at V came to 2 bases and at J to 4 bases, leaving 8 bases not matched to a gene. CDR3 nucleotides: TGTGCCAGCAGTTTAGAGGGGACAGAGGGGAATCAGCCCCAGCATTTT. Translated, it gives CASSLEGTEGNQPQHF.

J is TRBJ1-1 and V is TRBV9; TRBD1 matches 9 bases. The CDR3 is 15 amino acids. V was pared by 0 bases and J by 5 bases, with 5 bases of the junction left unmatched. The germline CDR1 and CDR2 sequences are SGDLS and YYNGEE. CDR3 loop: CASSVVKGQGTEAFF. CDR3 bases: TGTGCCAGCAGCGTAGTAAAGGGACAGGGAACTGAAGCTTTCTTT.

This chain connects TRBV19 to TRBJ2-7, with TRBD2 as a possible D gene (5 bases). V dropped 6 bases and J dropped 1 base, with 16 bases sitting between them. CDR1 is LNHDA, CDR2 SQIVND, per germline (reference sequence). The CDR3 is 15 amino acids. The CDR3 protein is CASSPTASSSYEQYF. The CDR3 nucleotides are TGTGCCAGTAGCCCCACGGCTAGCAGTTCCTACGAGCAGTACTTC.

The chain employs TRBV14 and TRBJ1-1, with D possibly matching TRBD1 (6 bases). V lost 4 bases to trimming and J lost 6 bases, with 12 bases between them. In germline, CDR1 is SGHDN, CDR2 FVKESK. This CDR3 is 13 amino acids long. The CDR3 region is CASSLVTGSEAFF. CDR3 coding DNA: TGTGCCAGCAGCCTCGTAACAGGGTCTGAAGCTTTCTTT.

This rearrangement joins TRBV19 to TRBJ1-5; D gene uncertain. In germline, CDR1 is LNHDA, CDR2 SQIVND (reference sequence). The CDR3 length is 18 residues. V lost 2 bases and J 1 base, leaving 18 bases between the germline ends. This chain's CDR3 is CASSIIQQPYESNQPQHF. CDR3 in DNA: TGTGCCAGTAGTATAATACAGCAGCCATACGAGAGCAATCAGCCCCAGCATTTT.

CDR3 residues: CASSYNDPSGHEQFF. DNA of the CDR3: TGTGCCAGCAGTTATAATGACCCCTCGGGTCATGAGCAGTTCTTC. The chain recombines TRBV6-6 with TRBJ2-1; no clear D gene. The CDR3 loop spans 15 amino acids. Germline values: CDR1 MNHNY, CDR2 SVGAGI (reference sequence). V was shortened by 3 bases and J by 8 bases, with 17 bases between the two germline ends.

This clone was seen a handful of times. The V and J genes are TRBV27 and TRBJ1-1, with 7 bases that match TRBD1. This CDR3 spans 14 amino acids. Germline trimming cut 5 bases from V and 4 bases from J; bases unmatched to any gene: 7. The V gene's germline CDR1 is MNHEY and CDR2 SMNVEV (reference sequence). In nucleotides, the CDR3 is TGTGCCAGCAGTCACAGGGGTAGCGTCACTGAAGCTTTCTTT. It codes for CASSHRGSVTEAFF.

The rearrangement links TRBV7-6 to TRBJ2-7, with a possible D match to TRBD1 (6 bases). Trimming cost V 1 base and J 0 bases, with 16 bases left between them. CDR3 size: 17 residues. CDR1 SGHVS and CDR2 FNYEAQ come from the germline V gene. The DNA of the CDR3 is TGTGCCAGCAGCTTAGGGCCCTTGGACAGTGGCTCCTACGAGCAGTACTTC. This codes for CASSLGPLDSGSYEQYF.

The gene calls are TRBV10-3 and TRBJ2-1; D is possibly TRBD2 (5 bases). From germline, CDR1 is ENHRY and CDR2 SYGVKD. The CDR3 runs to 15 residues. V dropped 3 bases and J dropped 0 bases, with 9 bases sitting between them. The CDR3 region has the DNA TGTGCCATCAGTGAAATGGCGGGCTCCTACAATGAGCAGTTCTTC. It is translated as CAISEMAGSYNEQFF.

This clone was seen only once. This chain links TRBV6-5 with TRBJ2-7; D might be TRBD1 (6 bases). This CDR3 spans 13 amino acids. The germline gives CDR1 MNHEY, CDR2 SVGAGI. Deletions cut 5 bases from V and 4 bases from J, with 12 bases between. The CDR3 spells CASSTTGLYEQYF. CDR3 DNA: TGTGCCAGCAGTACCACAGGGTTGTACGAGCAGTACTTC.

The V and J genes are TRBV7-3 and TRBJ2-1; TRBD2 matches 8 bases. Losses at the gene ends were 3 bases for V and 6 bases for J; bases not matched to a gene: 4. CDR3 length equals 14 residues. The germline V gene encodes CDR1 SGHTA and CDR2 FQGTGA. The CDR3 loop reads CASSFSGSPNEQFF. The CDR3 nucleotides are TGTGCCAGCAGCTTCAGCGGGAGCCCCAATGAGCAGTTCTTC.

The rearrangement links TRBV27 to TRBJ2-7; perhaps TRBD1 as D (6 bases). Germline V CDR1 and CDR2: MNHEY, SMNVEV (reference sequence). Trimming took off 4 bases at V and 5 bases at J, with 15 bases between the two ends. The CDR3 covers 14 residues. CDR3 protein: CASSSGQSLNEQYF. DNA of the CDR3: TGTGCCAGCAGTTCCGGACAGTCCTTAAACGAGCAGTACTTC.

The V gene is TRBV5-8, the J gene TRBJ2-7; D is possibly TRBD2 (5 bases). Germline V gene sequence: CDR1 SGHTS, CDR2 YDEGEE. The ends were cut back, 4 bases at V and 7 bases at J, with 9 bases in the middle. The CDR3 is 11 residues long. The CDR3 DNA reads TGTGCCAGCAGCCTAAGGAGGGAGCAGTACTTC. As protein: CASSLRREQYF.

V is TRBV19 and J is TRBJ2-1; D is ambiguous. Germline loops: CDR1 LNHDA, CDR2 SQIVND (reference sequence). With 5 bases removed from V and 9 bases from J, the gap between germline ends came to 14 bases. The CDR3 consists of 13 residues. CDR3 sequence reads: CASSSHYLPEQFF. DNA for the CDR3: TGTGCCAGTAGTTCCCACTACCTACCTGAGCAGTTCTTC.

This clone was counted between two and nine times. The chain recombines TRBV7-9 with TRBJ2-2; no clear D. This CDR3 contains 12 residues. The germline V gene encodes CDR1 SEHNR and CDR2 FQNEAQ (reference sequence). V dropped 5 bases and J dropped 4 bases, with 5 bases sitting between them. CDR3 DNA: TGTGCCAGCAGCCCCTCCACCGGGGAGCTGTTTTTT. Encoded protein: CASSPSTGELFF.

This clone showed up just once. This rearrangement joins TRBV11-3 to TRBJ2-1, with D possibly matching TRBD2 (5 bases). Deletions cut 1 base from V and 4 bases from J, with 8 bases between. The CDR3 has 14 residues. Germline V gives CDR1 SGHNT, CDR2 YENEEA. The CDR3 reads CASSLGAEYNEQFF. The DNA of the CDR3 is TGTGCCAGCAGCTTAGGAGCGGAGTACAATGAGCAGTTCTTC.